This T cell receptor beta chain was identified during a study of T cell responses to AZD1222 COVID-19 vaccine. Clones were sequenced by immunoSEQ multiplex PCR, and TCRdb holds only the in-frame ones, with some missing. Of about 93,000 clones listed, roughly nine tenths are singletons. From germline, CDR1 is MRHNA and CDR2 SNTAGT. With 2 bases removed from V and 6 bases from J, the gap between germline ends came to 10 bases. The CDR3 is made up of 14 amino acids. As for this clone: Its antigen is undetermined.

General study findings and limits: Only 5 or 6 AZD1222 recipients were seropositive at baseline. Reports say nearly half of spike-specific TCRs go after unmutated variant regions. Regions 160-218 and 743-854 dominated among vaccine-associated CD4 TCRs spanning spike. In a largely white British group with more females than males, clonal diversity was possibly underestimated.

The clonotype comes from an adult who received the AZD1222 COVID-19 vaccine. The V call is TRBV6-4, the J call TRBJ2-2; D may be TRBD1 or TRBD2 (6 bases each). Sequencing was performed on peripheral blood, taken 28 days after the second AZD1222 dose. Written as DNA, the CDR3 is TGTGCCAGCAGTGACGAGGGGGGCGCCGGGGAGCTGTTTTTT. This encodes CASSDEGGAGELFF.